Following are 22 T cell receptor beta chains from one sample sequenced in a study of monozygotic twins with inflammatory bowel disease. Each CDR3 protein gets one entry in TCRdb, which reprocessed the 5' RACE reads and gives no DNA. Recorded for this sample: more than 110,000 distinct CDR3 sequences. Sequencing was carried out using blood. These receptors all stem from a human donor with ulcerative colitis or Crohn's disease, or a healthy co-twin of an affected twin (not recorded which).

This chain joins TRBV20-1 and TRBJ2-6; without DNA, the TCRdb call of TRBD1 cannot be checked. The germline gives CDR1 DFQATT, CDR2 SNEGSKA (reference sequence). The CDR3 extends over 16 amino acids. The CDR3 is CSAGGRRGSGANVLTF.

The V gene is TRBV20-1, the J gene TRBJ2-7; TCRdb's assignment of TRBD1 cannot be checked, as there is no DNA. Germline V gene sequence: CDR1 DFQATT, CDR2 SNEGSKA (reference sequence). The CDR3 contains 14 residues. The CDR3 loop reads CSARPPGTRYEQYF.

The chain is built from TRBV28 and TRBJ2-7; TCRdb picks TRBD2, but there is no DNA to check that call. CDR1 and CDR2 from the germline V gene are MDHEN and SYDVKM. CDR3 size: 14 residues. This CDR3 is CASSRTIGVPEQYF. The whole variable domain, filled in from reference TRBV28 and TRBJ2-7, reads DVKVTQSSRYLVKRTGEKVFLECVQDMDHENMFWYRQDPGLGLRLIYFSYDVKMKEKGDIPEGYSVSREKKERFSLILESASTNQTSMYLCASSRTIGVPEQYFGPGTRLTVT.

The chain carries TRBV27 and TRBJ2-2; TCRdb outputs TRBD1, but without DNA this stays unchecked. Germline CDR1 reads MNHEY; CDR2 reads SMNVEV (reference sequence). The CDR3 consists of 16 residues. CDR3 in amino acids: CASSLSPPWVTGELFF.

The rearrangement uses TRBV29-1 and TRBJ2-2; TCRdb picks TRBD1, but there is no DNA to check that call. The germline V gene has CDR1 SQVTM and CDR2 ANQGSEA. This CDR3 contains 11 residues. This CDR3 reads CSVGASGELFF.

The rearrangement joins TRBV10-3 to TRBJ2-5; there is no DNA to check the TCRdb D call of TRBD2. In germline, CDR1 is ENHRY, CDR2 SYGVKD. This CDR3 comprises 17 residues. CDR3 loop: CAISDSTSGENGETQYF.

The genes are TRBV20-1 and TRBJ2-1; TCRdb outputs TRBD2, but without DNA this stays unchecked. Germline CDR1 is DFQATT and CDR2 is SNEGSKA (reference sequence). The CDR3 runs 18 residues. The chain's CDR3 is CRAGTSGRSGGSYNEQFF.

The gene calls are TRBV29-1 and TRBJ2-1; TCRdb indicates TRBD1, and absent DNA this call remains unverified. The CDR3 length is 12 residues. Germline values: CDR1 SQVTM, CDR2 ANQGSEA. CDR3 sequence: CSAPDLYNEQFF.

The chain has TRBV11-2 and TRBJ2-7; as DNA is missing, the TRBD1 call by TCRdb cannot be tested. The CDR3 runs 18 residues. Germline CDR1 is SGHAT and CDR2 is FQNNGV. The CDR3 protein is CASSLVGVGTGATYEQYF.

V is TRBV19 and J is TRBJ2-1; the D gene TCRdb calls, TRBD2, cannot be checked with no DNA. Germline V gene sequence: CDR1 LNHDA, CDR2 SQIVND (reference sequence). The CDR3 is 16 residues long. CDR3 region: CASSPLASGAHNEQFF.

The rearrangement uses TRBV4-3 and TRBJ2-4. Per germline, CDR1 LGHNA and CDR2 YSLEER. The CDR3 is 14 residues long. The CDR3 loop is CASSQTAAKNIQYF.

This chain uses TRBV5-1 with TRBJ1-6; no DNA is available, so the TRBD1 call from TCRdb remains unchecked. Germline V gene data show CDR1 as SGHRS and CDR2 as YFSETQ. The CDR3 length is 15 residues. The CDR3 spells CASSLLQGLNSPLHF. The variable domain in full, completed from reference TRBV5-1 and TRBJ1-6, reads KAGVTQTPRYLIKTRGQQVTLSCSPISGHRSVSWYQQTPGQGLQFLFEYFSETQRNKGNFPGRFSGRQFSNSRSEMNVSTLELGDSALYLCASSLLQGLNSPLHFGNGTRLTVT.

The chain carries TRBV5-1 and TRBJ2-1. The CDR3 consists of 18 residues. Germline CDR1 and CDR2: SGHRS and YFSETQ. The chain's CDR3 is CASSLESERSSSYNEQFF. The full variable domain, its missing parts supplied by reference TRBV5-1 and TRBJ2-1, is KAGVTQTPRYLIKTRGQQVTLSCSPISGHRSVSWYQQTPGQGLQFLFEYFSETQRNKGNFPGRFSGRQFSNSRSEMNVSTLELGDSALYLCASSLESERSSSYNEQFFGPGTRLTVL.

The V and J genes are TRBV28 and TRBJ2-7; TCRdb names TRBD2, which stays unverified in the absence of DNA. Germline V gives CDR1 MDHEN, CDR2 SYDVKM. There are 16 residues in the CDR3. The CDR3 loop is CASSLLMGHKTYEQYF.

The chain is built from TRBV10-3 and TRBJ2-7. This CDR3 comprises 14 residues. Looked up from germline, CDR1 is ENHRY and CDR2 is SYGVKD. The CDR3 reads CAISETGGSYEQYF.

CDR3 residues: CASSPLITNTEAFF. The rearrangement joins TRBV27 to TRBJ1-1; no DNA is available, so the TRBD1 call from TCRdb remains unchecked. Per germline, CDR1 MNHEY and CDR2 SMNVEV (reference sequence). The CDR3 has 14 residues.

CDR3 sequence: CASPKARGRGSTEAFF. The V and J genes are TRBV28 and TRBJ1-1; the TRBD1 assignment by TCRdb is unverifiable without DNA. The CDR3 spans 16 residues. The germline gives CDR1 MDHEN, CDR2 SYDVKM.

CDR3 residues: CASSGPQTQYF. The rearrangement links TRBV28 to TRBJ2-5; TCRdb picks TRBD2, but there is no DNA to check that call. Germline V CDR1 and CDR2: MDHEN, SYDVKM. This CDR3 is 11 amino acids long.

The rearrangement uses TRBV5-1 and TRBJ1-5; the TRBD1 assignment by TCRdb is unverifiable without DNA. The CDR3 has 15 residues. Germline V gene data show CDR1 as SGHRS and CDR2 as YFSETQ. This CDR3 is CASSWRPGGEEPQHF.

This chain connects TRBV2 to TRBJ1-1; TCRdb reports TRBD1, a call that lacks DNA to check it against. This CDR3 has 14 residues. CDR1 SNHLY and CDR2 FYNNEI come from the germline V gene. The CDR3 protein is CASSIIGGNTEAFF.

CDR3 region: CATSDPAFEQYF. J is TRBJ2-7 and V is TRBV24-1. This CDR3 is 12 amino acids long. Looked up from germline, CDR1 is KGHDR and CDR2 is SFDVKD.

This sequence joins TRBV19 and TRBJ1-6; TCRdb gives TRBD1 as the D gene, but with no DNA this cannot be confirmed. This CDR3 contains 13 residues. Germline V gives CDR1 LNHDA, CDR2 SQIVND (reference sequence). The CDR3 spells CASSDSLNSPLHF.